The clone carrying this TCR beta chain was seen only a few times. Its specificity is unknown. The sample is drawn from a study of T cell repertoires in cytomegalovirus infection. TCRdb re-called the reads through MiXCR, storing one row per CDR3 protein. This table has hundreds of thousands of distinct CDR3 sequences, 33% appearing once. The clonotype was recovered from a human donor in good health (CMV status not recorded). Some clones in this sample may be carry-over from other donors' samples. The input for sequencing was cultured PBMCs, taken from culture after CMV antigen stimulation.

The CDR3 spells CASSQSLGTMDTIYF. Here the CDR3 DNA reads TGTGCCAGCAGCCAAAGTCTCGGGACAATGGACACCATATATTTT. This sequence joins TRBV3-1 and TRBJ1-3, with a tentative D call TRBD1 (6 bases). Germline lookup yields CDR1 LGHDT and CDR2 YNNKEL (reference sequence). The CDR3 has 15 residues. V was shortened by 2 bases and J by 8 bases, with 16 bases between the two germline ends.